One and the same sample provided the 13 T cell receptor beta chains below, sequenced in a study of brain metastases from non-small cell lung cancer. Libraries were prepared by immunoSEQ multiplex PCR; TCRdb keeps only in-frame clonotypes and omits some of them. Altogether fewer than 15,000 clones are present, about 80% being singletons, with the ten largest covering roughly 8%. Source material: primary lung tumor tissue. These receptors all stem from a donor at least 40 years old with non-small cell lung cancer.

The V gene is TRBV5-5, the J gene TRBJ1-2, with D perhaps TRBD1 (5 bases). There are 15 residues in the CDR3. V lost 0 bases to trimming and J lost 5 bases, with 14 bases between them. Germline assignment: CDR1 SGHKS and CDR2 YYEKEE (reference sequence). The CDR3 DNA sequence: TGTGCCAGCAGCTTGGCGCAGGGAACGCGGTATGGCTACACCTTC. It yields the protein CASSLAQGTRYGYTF.

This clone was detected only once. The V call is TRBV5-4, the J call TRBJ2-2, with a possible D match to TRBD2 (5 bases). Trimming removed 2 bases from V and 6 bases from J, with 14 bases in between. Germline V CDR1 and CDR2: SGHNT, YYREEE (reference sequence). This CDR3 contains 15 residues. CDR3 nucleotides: TGTGCCAGCAGCTTTACTAGTCCCGGGCCCGGGGAGCTGTTTTTT. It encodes CASSFTSPGPGELFF.

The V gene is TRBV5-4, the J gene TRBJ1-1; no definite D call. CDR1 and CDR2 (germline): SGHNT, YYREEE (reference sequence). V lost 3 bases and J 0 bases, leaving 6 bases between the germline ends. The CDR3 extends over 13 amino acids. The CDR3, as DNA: TGTGCCAGCAGCTCAGGACTGAACACTGAAGCTTTCTTT. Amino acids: CASSSGLNTEAFF.

As DNA, the CDR3 is TGTGCCAGTAGTATCTGGTCAGCCCGAAAGGACTACACCTTC. This sequence encodes CASSIWSARKDYTF. This chain uses TRBV19 with TRBJ1-2; D gene uncertain. This CDR3 is built from 14 residues. Germline V gives CDR1 LNHDA, CDR2 SQIVND (reference sequence). V was clipped by 3 bases and J by 10 bases, with 18 bases between them.

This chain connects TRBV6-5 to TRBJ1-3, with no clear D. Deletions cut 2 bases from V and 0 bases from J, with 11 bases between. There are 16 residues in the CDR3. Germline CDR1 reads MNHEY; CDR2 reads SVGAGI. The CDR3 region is CASSYKVKFSGNTIYF. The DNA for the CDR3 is TGTGCCAGCAGTTACAAGGTGAAGTTCTCTGGAAACACCATATATTTT.

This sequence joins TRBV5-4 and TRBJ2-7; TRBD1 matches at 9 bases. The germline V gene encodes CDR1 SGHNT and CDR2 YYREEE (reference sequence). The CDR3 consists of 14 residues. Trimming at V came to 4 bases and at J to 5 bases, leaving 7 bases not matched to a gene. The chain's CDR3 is CASSVGQGRHEQYF. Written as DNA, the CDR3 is TGTGCCAGCAGCGTCGGACAGGGGCGCCACGAGCAGTACTTC.

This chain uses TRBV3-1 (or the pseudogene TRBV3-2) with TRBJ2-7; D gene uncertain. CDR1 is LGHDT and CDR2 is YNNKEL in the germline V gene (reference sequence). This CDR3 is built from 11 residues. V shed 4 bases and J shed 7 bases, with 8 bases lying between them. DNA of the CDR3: TGTGCCAGCAGCCTTCAACGGGAGCAGTACTTC. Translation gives CASSLQREQYF.

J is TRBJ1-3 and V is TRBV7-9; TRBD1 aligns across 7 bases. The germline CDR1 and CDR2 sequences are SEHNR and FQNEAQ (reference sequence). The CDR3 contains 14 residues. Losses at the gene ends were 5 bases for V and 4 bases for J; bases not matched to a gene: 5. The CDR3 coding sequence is TGTGCCAGCAGCCGCTCGGGACAGGGAAACACCATATATTTT. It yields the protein CASSRSGQGNTIYF.

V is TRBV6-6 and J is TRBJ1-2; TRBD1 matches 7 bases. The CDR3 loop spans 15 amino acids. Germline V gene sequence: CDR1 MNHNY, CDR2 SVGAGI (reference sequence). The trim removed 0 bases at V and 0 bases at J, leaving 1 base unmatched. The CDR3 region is CASSYSGQANYGYTF. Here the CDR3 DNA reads TGTGCCAGCAGTTACTCTGGACAGGCTAACTATGGCTACACCTTC.

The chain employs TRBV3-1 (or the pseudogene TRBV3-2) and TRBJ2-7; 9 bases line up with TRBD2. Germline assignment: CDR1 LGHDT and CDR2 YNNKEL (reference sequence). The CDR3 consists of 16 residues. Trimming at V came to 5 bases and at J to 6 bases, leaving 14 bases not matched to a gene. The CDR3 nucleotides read TGTGCCAGCAGCACCCTACTCACTAGCGGGCCAGGCGAGCAGTACTTC. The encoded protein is CASSTLLTSGPGEQYF.

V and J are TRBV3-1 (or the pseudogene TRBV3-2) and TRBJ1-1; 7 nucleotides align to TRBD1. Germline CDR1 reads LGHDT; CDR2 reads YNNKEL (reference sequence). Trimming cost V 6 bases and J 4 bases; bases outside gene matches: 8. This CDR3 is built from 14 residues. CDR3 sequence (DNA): TGTGCCAGCAGACTGCAGGGGGGTAGCACTGAAGCTTTCTTT. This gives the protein CASRLQGGSTEAFF.

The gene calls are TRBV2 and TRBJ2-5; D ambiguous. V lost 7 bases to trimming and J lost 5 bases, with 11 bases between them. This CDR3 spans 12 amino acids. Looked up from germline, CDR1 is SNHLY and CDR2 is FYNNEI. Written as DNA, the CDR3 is TGTGCCAGCACCCCCAGTCGCGAGACCCAGTACTTC. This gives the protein CASTPSRETQYF.

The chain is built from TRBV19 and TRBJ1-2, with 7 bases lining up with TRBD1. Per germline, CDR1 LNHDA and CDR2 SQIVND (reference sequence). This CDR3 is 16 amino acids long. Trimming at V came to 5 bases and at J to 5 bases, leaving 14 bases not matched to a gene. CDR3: CASSPGGTRVFYGYTF. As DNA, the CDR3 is TGTGCCAGTAGTCCAGGGGGGACACGGGTCTTTTATGGCTACACCTTC.